A selection of T cell receptor beta chains follows, all from one sample in a study of identical twins. TCRdb re-called the 5' RACE reads with MiXCR, one entry per CDR3 protein. The table has around 550,000 distinct CDR3 sequences, roughly 15% seen once. The sample also formed part of further work on yellow fever vaccine responses in identical twins.

The source material was CD4+ T cells sorted from blood. The receptors were gathered from a woman aged 18 to 35 in good health. CDR3s include the opening cysteine and the closing phenylalanine or tryptophan. A D gene is named only where the DNA matches it firmly. Some rows mark clone size as missing; the rest say once, few, many or name a class of expanded clone.

j_call: TRBJ1-5
d_call: NA
v_call: TRBV6-1
clone_size: NA
cdr3_nt: TGTGCCAGCAGTCAAAGGGCCAATCAGCCCCAGCATTTT
cdr3_aa: CASSQRANQPQHF

j_call: TRBJ2-1
d_call: NA
v_call: TRBV12-3/TRBV12-4
clone_size: NA
cdr3_nt: TGTGCCAGCACCCTGATTTTTGGTGGCTCCTACAATGAGCAGTTCTTC
cdr3_aa: CASTLIFGGSYNEQFF

j_call: TRBJ2-2
d_call: NA
v_call: TRBV3-1
clone_size: few
cdr3_nt: TGTGCCAGCAGCCAAGAGGTGGGGTTCGCCGGGGAGCTGTTTTTT
cdr3_aa: CASSQEVGFAGELFF

j_call: TRBJ1-1
d_call: NA
v_call: TRBV6-1
clone_size: few
cdr3_nt: TGTGCCAGCAGGAAGACGGGGAACACTGAAGCTTTCTTT
cdr3_aa: CASRKTGNTEAFF

j_call: TRBJ1-5
d_call: NA
v_call: TRBV24-1
clone_size: few
cdr3_nt: TGTGCCACCAGTGCGGCAGGGATTAATCAGCCCCAGCATTTT
cdr3_aa: CATSAAGINQPQHF

j_call: TRBJ2-5
d_call: TRBD1
v_call: TRBV25-1
clone_size: NA
cdr3_nt: TGTGCCAGCAGTGAATATATTTGGGGGGACAGGGGGCAAGAGACCCAGTACTTC
cdr3_aa: CASSEYIWGDRGQETQYF

j_call: TRBJ2-1
d_call: NA
v_call: TRBV7-2
clone_size: few
cdr3_nt: TGTGCCAGCAGCTTAGGCGGGACGGCATCCTACAATGAGCAGTTCTTC
cdr3_aa: CASSLGGTASYNEQFF

j_call: TRBJ2-3
d_call: TRBD2
v_call: TRBV10-3
clone_size: NA
cdr3_nt: TGTGCCATCAGTGAAGGCGGGACTAGCGTCACAGATACGCAGTATTTT
cdr3_aa: CAISEGGTSVTDTQYF

j_call: TRBJ2-2
d_call: NA
v_call: TRBV28
clone_size: NA
cdr3_nt: TGTGCCAGCAGTTTTCAGGGGGACTCCGGGGAGCTGTTTTTT
cdr3_aa: CASSFQGDSGELFF

j_call: TRBJ2-2
d_call: NA
v_call: TRBV18
clone_size: NA
cdr3_nt: TGTGCCAGCTCGAGGATCACCGGGGAGCTGTTTTTT
cdr3_aa: CASSRITGELFF

j_call: TRBJ1-5
d_call: NA
v_call: TRBV12-3/TRBV12-4
clone_size: many
cdr3_nt: TGTGCCAGCAGTGCCACGACTAATCAGCCCCAGCATTTT
cdr3_aa: CASSATTNQPQHF

j_call: TRBJ2-5
d_call: NA
v_call: TRBV11-3
clone_size: NA
cdr3_nt: TGTGCCAGCAGCCCTTTGGAGAGTGAGACCCAGTACTTC
cdr3_aa: CASSPLESETQYF

j_call: TRBJ1-5
d_call: NA
v_call: TRBV19
clone_size: few
cdr3_nt: TGTGCCAGTTCCCCAGATTATCAGCCCCAGCATTTT
cdr3_aa: CASSPDYQPQHF

j_call: TRBJ1-4
d_call: NA
v_call: TRBV3-1
clone_size: few
cdr3_nt: TGTGCCAGCAGCCAAGCTGTTGGGGAAAAACTGTTTTTT
cdr3_aa: CASSQAVGEKLFF

j_call: TRBJ2-2
d_call: NA
v_call: TRBV29-1
clone_size: NA
cdr3_nt: TGCAGCGTTGCTACTCTTAACACCGGGGAGCTGTTTTTT
cdr3_aa: CSVATLNTGELFF

j_call: TRBJ2-1
d_call: NA
v_call: TRBV7-8
clone_size: many
cdr3_nt: TGTGCCAGCAGCTTATGGAGGGCTGTAAACAATGAGCAGTTCTTC
cdr3_aa: CASSLWRAVNNEQFF

j_call: TRBJ2-3
d_call: TRBD1
v_call: TRBV7-2
clone_size: few
cdr3_nt: TGTGCCAGCAGTCCTCCAGGGGGTACGCAGTATTTT
cdr3_aa: CASSPPGGTQYF

j_call: TRBJ1-2
d_call: NA
v_call: TRBV25-1
clone_size: NA
cdr3_nt: TGTGCCAGCACTGAGACAGACCCTAGCTATGGCTACACCTTC
cdr3_aa: CASTETDPSYGYTF

j_call: TRBJ2-7
d_call: NA
v_call: TRBV11-1
clone_size: few
cdr3_nt: TGTGCCAGCAGCCCACGGACATTGGCCTACGAGCAGTACTTC
cdr3_aa: CASSPRTLAYEQYF

j_call: TRBJ2-4
d_call: NA
v_call: TRBV28
clone_size: NA
cdr3_nt: TGTGCCAGCATGCACCCGACCTTGGACATTCAGTACTTC
cdr3_aa: CASMHPTLDIQYF

j_call: TRBJ2-5
d_call: TRBD2
v_call: TRBV7-9
clone_size: many
cdr3_nt: TGTGCCAGCAGCTTACCACTAGCGGGAGTAGAGACCCAGTACTTC
cdr3_aa: CASSLPLAGVETQYF

j_call: TRBJ2-5
d_call: NA
v_call: TRBV12-3/TRBV12-4
clone_size: many
cdr3_nt: TGTGCCAGCAGTTTAGGCCAGCTCGAGACCCAGTACTTC
cdr3_aa: CASSLGQLETQYF

j_call: TRBJ1-1
d_call: NA
v_call: TRBV27
clone_size: few
cdr3_nt: TGTGCCAGCAGACCAAACAGGCCGAACACTGAAGCTTTCTTT
cdr3_aa: CASRPNRPNTEAFF

j_call: TRBJ1-1
d_call: NA
v_call: TRBV27
clone_size: NA
cdr3_nt: TGTGCCAGCAGTCGGACAGAACCCATGAACACTGAAGCTTTCTTT
cdr3_aa: CASSRTEPMNTEAFF

j_call: TRBJ1-1
d_call: NA
v_call: TRBV5-1
clone_size: few
cdr3_nt: TGCGCCAGCAGCTTGGCGGGGAGCCTTGAAGCTTTCTTT
cdr3_aa: CASSLAGSLEAFF

j_call: TRBJ2-7
d_call: NA
v_call: TRBV5-1
clone_size: NA
cdr3_nt: TGCGCCAGCAGCTTACGCTCAGGGCCTTCCTACGAGCAGTACTTC
cdr3_aa: CASSLRSGPSYEQYF

j_call: TRBJ2-1
d_call: NA
v_call: TRBV24-1
clone_size: NA
cdr3_nt: TGTGCCACCAGTGGGAAGGGCGAGGACGGCTCTAGCTCCTACAATGAGCAGTTCTTC
cdr3_aa: CATSGKGEDGSSSYNEQFF

j_call: TRBJ2-2
d_call: TRBD2
v_call: TRBV20-1
clone_size: few
cdr3_nt: TGCAGTGCGCGGGGGGGCGCGAACGGGGAGCTGTTTTTT
cdr3_aa: CSARGGANGELFF

j_call: TRBJ1-1
d_call: NA
v_call: TRBV12-3/TRBV12-4
clone_size: NA
cdr3_nt: TGTGCCAGCAGTTTAGTCAGTTTAGGGCACACTGAAGCTTTCTTT
cdr3_aa: CASSLVSLGHTEAFF

j_call: TRBJ2-1
d_call: NA
v_call: TRBV10-3
clone_size: many
cdr3_nt: TGTGCCATCCTGGGGACGCAGAACAATGAGCAGTTCTTC
cdr3_aa: CAILGTQNNEQFF

j_call: TRBJ2-5
d_call: TRBD2
v_call: TRBV20-1
clone_size: few
cdr3_nt: TGCAGTGCTTTAGAGCGGGGCTGGGAGACCCAGTACTTC
cdr3_aa: CSALERGWETQYF

j_call: TRBJ2-5
d_call: NA
v_call: TRBV6-5
clone_size: few
cdr3_nt: TGTGCCAGCAGTTACTCTGGGACAATCCAAGAGACCCAGTACTTC
cdr3_aa: CASSYSGTIQETQYF

j_call: TRBJ2-1
d_call: NA
v_call: TRBV3-1
clone_size: NA
cdr3_nt: TGTGCCACCAGCCAAGCTCATCGCCGGTACCTCGGGAATGAGCAGTTCTTC
cdr3_aa: CATSQAHRRYLGNEQFF

j_call: TRBJ2-6
d_call: NA
v_call: TRBV6-2/TRBV6-3
clone_size: NA
cdr3_nt: TGTGCCAGCAGTTTGCGACAGGCTGGGGCCAACGTCCTGACTTTC
cdr3_aa: CASSLRQAGANVLTF

j_call: TRBJ2-1
d_call: TRBD2
v_call: TRBV4-1
clone_size: NA
cdr3_nt: TGCGCCAGCAGCCGGGCTAGCGGGGGGAGCTCCTACAATGAGCAGTTCTTC
cdr3_aa: CASSRASGGSSYNEQFF

j_call: TRBJ2-7
d_call: TRBD2
v_call: TRBV5-1
clone_size: NA
cdr3_nt: TGCGCCAGCGGAACCGGGACTAGCGGGCCCTCCTACGAGCAGTACTTC
cdr3_aa: CASGTGTSGPSYEQYF

j_call: TRBJ2-1
d_call: TRBD2
v_call: TRBV24-1
clone_size: NA
cdr3_nt: TGTGCCACCAGTGGCCCGGGACTAGCGGGGGGGAGGGTATACAATGAGCAGTTCTTC
cdr3_aa: CATSGPGLAGGRVYNEQFF

j_call: TRBJ1-2
d_call: NA
v_call: TRBV4-1
clone_size: NA
cdr3_nt: TGCGCCAGCAGCCAAGTTACACCCGACTATGGCTACACCTTC
cdr3_aa: CASSQVTPDYGYTF

j_call: TRBJ2-7
d_call: TRBD2
v_call: TRBV10-3
clone_size: NA
cdr3_nt: TGTGCCATCAGTCCGGGACTAGCGGGAAAGGCATCCTACGAGCAGTACTTC
cdr3_aa: CAISPGLAGKASYEQYF